This TCR beta chain was captured in a study of cytotoxic CD8 clonotypes in ibrutinib-treated CLL. The overall study: Response material was collected after a median 12 months of treatment, range 6 to 36.

The authors obtained about 1.9 micrograms of genomic DNA from cryopreserved PBMCs for TCR beta libraries. Produced via immunoSEQ multiplex PCR; TCRdb's table is partial and in-frame only. The data show 50,000 or so clones, less than 85% seen once. There are 13 residues in the CDR3. CDR1 and CDR2 (germline): SGHTA, FQGNSA. The V end lost 2 bases, the J end lost 5 bases, and 9 bases lay between the germline ends. The starting material was PBMCs, obtained after 24 months of ibrutinib treatment. This clonotype was sampled from a human donor with chronic lymphocytic leukemia. The chain uses TRBV7-2 and TRBJ2-5, with D possibly being TRBD1 (5 bases). The DNA for the CDR3 is TGTGCCAGCAGCTTAACAGGACCGGAGACCCAGTACTTC. This translates into CASSLTGPETQYF.